This TCR beta chain derives from a study of early T cells in non-severe SARS-CoV-2 infection (dated by TCRdb to about 2021). Context from the whole study: Because TCR sequencing was done on bulk RNA from unsorted whole blood, the alpha and beta chains could not be paired.

For this clonotype: Its antigen is not yet known. No clone much larger than this one lies a single base away; base qualities are absent.

A case-control design nested within a healthcare worker cohort in London, UK, was used, with weekly nasopharyngeal swab PCR tests and blood sampling performed. Healthcare workers were recruited between 23 and 31 March 2020, during the week of the UK lockdown, and were followed weekly for up to roughly 15 weeks. Trimming takes 10 bases off V and 4 bases off J; junction bases not matched to a gene: 7. The CDR3 numbers 14 residues from cysteine through phenylalanine. CDR3 DNA is the only sequence kept; it has 42 bases, read in frame from the first base. What the study reported, not specific to this receptor: Matching against VDJdb was skewed toward anti-spike CD8 responses, likely underestimated virus-specific expansions, and missed private and CD4 specificities.

The library was produced with 5' RACE. Sequencing instrument: NextSeq 500. The TCR library protocol attached unique molecular identifiers to individual cDNA molecules to correct for sequencing error and PCR bias. Both TCR alpha and beta chains were sequenced, and tight co-correlation was observed between alpha and beta sequence abundances in each sample. In the source study's methods: V gene, J gene and CDR3 annotation of TCR sequences was performed with Decombinator V4. TCRs were defined as expanded if a significant change between any two time points was detected under a Poisson model with p below 0.0001. TCR abundances were normalised to the total number of TCRs sequenced per sample and expressed as counts per million. TRAV1-2 paired with TRAJ12, TRAJ20 or TRAJ33 defined MAIT TCRs, while TRAV10 paired with TRAJ18 defined iNKT TCRs. A search of VDJdb, accessed on 1 November 2021, was run for TCRs annotated to CMV, EBV and SARS-CoV-2, with TCRs annotated for multiple antigens excluded. Through fastp at Q25 and MiXCR, TCRdb rebuilt clones from the public reads, retaining in-frame beta chains. Every distinct CDR3 protein forms one entry, paired with its most common genes and DNA. The V and J calls shown here were made by TCRdb, not taken from the authors' results. The sample table records about 40,000 distinct CDR3 sequences; approximately 7.9% of these occur just once. Over 10% of the sample belongs to the ten largest clones.

The V and J segments used are TRBV12-3 or TRBV12-4 and TRBJ1-2, with 12 bases aligning to TRBD1. The specimen comprised whole blood, sampled at baseline. This receptor was identified in an adult who was a healthcare worker with PCR-confirmed SARS-CoV-2 infection or an uninfected control (not recorded which). The CDR3 reads as follows: CATGQGATTYGYTF. Read as DNA, the sequence is TGTGCCACGGGACAGGGGGCGACGACCTATGGCTACACCTTC.